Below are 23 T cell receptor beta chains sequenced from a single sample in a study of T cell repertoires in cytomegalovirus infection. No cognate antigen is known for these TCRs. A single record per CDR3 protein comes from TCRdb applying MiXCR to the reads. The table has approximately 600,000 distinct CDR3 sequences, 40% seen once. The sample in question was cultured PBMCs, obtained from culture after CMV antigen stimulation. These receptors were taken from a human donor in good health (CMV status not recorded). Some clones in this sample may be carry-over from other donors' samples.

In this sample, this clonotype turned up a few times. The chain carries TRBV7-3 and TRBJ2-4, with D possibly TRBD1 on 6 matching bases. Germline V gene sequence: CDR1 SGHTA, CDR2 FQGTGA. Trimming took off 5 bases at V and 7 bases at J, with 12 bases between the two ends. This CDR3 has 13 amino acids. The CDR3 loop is CASSTGYRNIQYF. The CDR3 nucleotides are TGTGCCAGCAGCACAGGGTATCGGAACATTCAGTACTTC.

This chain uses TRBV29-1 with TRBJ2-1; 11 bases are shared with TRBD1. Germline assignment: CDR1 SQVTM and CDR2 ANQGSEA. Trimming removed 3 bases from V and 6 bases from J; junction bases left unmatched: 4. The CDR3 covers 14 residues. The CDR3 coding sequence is TGCAGCGTTGAGCCGGGACAGGGGGGCAATGAGCAGTTCTTC. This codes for CSVEPGQGGNEQFF.

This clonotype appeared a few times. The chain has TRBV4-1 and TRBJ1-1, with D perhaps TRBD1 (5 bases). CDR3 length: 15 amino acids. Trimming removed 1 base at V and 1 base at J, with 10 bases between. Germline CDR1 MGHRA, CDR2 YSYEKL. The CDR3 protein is CASSQGRDENTEAFF. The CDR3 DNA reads TGCGCCAGCAGCCAAGGCCGGGACGAGAACACTGAAGCTTTCTTT.

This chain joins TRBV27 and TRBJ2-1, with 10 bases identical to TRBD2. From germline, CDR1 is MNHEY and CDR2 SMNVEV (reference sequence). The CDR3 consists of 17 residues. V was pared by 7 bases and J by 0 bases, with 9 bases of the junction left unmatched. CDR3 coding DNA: TGTGCCAGCACCGAACTAGCGGGACGTCACTCCTACAATGAGCAGTTCTTC. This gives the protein CASTELAGRHSYNEQFF.

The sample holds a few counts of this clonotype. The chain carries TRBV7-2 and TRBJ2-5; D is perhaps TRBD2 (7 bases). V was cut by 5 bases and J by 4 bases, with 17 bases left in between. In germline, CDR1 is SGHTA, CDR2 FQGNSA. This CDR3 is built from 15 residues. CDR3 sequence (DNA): TGTGCCAGCAGCCCGAGGACGGGGGGCCTAGAGACCCAGTACTTC. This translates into CASSPRTGGLETQYF.

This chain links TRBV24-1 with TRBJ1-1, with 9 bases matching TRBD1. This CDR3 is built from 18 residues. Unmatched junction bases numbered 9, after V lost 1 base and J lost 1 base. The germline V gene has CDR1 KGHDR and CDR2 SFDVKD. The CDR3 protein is CATSDFLGPGQGNTEAFF. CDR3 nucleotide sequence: TGTGCCACCAGTGATTTTTTGGGACCGGGACAGGGGAACACTGAAGCTTTCTTT.

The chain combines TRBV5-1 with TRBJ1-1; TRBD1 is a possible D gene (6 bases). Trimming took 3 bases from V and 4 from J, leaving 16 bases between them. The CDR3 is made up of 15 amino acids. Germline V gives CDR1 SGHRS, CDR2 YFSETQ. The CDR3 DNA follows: TGCGCCAGCAGCTGGTCGGGGGGCAGCGGCACTGAAGCTTTCTTT. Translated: CASSWSGGSGTEAFF.

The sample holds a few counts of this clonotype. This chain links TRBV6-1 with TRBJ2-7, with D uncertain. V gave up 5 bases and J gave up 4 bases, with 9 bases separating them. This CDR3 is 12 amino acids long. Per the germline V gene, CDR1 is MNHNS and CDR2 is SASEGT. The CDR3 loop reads CASSPQDYEQYF. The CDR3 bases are TGTGCCAGCAGTCCCCAGGATTACGAGCAGTACTTC.

The chain's CDR3 is CASSRHSPQNIQYF. CDR3 nucleotides: TGTGCCAGCAGCCGACACTCCCCCCAAAACATTCAGTACTTC. The rearrangement links TRBV12-3 or TRBV12-4 to TRBJ2-4; D unclear. The CDR3 has 14 residues. Trimming removed 6 bases from V and 5 bases from J, with 14 bases in between.

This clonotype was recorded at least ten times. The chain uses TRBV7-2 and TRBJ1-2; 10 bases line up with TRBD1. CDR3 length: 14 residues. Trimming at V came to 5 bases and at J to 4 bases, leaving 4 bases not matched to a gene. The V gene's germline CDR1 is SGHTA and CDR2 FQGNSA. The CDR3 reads CASSPGQGGYGYTF. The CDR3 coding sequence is TGTGCCAGCAGCCCTGGACAGGGGGGCTATGGCTACACCTTC.

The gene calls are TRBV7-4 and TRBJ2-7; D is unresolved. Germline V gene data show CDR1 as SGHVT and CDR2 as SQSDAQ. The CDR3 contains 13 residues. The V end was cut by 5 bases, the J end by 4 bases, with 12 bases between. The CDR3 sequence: CASSPLIVYEQYF. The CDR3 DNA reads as TGTGCCAGCAGCCCCCTCATAGTATACGAGCAGTACTTC.

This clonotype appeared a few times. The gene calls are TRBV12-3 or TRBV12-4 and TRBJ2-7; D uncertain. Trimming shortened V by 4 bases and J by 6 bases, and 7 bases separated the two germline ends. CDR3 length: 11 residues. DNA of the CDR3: TGTGCCAGCAGTTCTCGGTCCGAGCAGTACTTC. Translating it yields CASSSRSEQYF.

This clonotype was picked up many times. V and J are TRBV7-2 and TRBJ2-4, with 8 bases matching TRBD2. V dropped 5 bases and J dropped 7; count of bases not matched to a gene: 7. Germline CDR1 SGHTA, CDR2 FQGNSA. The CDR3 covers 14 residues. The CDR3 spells CASSPGGAGNIQYF. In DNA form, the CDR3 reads TGTGCCAGCAGCCCGGGGGGGGCCGGGAACATTCAGTACTTC.

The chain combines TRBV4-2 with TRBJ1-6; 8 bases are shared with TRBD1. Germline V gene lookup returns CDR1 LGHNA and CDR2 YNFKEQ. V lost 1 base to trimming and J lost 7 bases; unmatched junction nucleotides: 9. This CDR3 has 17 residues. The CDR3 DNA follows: TGTGCCAGCAGCCAAGGCGTAACAGGGGGTTTGAATTCACCCCTCCACTTT. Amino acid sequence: CASSQGVTGGLNSPLHF.

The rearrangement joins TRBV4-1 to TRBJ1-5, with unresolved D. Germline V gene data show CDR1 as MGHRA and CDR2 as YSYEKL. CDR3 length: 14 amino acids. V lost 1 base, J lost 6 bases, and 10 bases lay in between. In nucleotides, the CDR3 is TGCGCCAGCAGCCAAGCTAAGGTTGGTCAGCCCCAGCATTTT. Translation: CASSQAKVGQPQHF.

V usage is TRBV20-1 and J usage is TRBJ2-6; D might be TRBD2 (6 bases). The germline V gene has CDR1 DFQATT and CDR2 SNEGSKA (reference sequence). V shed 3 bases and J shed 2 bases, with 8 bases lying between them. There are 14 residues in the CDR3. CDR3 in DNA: TGCAGTGCTAGTCGGGGGACTGGGGCCAACGTCCTGACTTTC. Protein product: CSASRGTGANVLTF.

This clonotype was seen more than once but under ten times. CDR3 sequence: CSVGTSGAEQFF. The CDR3 DNA reads as TGCAGCGTCGGGACTAGCGGCGCTGAGCAGTTCTTC. The chain couples TRBV29-1 to TRBJ2-1; 11 bases agree with TRBD2. V shed 6 bases and J 9 bases; nucleotides not matched to a gene: 4. Germline lookup yields CDR1 SQVTM and CDR2 ANQGSEA. The length of the CDR3 is 12 residues.

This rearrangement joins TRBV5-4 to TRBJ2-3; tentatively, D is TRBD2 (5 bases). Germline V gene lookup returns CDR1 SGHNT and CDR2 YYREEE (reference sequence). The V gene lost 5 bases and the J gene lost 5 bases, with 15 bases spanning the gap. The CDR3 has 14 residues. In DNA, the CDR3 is TGTGCCAGCAGTCCCGACTATCTACAAGATACGCAGTATTTT. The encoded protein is CASSPDYLQDTQYF. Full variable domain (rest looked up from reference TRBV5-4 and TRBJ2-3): ETGVTQSPTHLIKTRGQQVTLRCSSQSGHNTVSWYQQALGQGPQFIFQYYREEENGRGNFPPRFSGLQFPNYSSELNVNALELDDSALYLCASSPDYLQDTQYFGPGTRLTVL.

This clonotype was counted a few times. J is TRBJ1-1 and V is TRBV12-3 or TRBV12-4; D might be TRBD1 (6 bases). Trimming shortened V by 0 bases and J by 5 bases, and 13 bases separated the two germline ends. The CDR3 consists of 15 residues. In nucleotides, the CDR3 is TGTGCCAGCAGTTTAGCAAAACAGGGAGGTACTGAAGCTTTCTTT. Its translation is CASSLAKQGGTEAFF.

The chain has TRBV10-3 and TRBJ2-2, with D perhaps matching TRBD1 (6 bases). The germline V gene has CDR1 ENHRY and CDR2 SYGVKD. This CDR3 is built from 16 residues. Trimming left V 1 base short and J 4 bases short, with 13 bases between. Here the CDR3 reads CAISEWDTEGTGELFF. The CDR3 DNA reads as TGTGCCATCAGTGAGTGGGACACCGAGGGCACCGGGGAGCTGTTTTTT.

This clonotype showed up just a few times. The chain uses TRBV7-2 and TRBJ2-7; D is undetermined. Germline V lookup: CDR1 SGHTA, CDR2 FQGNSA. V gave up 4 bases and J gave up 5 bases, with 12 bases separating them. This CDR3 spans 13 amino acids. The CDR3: CASSSPEINEQYF. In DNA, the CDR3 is TGTGCCAGCAGCTCGCCAGAGATCAACGAGCAGTACTTC. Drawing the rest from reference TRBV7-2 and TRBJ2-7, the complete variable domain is GAGVSQSPSNKVTEKGKDVELRCDPISGHTALYWYRQSLGQGLEFLIYFQGNSAPDKSGLPSDRFSAERTGGSVSTLTIQRTQQEDSAVYLCASSSPEINEQYFGPGTRLTVT.

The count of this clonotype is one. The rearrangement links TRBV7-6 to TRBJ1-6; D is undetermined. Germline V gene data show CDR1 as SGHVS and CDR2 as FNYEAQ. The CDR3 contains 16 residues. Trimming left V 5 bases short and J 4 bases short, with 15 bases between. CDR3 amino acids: CASSRDPLRYNSPLHF. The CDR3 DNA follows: TGTGCCAGCAGCCGAGATCCTCTCCGATATAATTCACCCCTCCACTTT.

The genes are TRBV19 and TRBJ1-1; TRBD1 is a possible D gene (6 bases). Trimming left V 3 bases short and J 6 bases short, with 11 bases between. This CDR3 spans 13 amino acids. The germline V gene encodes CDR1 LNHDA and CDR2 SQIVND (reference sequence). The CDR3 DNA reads TGTGCCAGTAGTATCGGTAGGGGGGCTGAAGCTTTCTTT. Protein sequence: CASSIGRGAEAFF. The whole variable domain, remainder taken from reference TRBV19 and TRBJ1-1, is DGGITQSPKYLFRKEGQNVTLSCEQNLNHDAMYWYRQDPGQGLRLIYYSQIVNDFQKGDIAEGYSVSREKKESFPLTVTSAQKNPTAFYLCASSIGRGAEAFFGQGTRLTVV.